A selection of T cell receptor beta chains follows, all from one sample in a study of blood T cell repertoires in COVID-19. Assay: immunoSEQ multiplex PCR; the TCRdb copy retains only in-frame clones and omits some. This sample has under 300,000 clones, with around 82% found just once. Sequencing was performed on peripheral blood. These TCRs come from a woman over 75 with active or convalescent COVID-19. CDR3s include the opening cysteine and the closing phenylalanine or tryptophan. The order of the fields is V gene, J gene, CDR3 protein.

V: TRBV28
J: TRBJ1-1
CDR3: CASSSSQVWGMNTEAFF

V: TRBV7-9
J: TRBJ2-5
CDR3: CASSWLRIGGVETQYF

V: TRBV18
J: TRBJ1-5
CDR3: CASADGKGGNQPQHF

V: TRBV10-3
J: TRBJ1-6
CDR3: CAISEVSGGSPLHF

V: TRBV27
J: TRBJ1-1
CDR3: CASRPRGESEAFF

V: TRBV2
J: TRBJ2-7
CDR3: CASSEQGYEQYF

V: TRBV10-2
J: TRBJ2-2
CDR3: CASTTGVDTGELFF

V: TRBV3-1/TRBV3-2
J: TRBJ2-1
CDR3: CASSQGLTRNEQFF

V: TRBV11-2
J: TRBJ1-2
CDR3: CASSPTRQGVYYGYTF

V: TRBV10-2
J: TRBJ1-6
CDR3: CASSGQGTSPLHF

V: TRBV28
J: TRBJ1-1
CDR3: CAISGGNTEAFF

V: TRBV7-2
J: TRBJ2-5
CDR3: CASSFIGGAGQLQETQYF

V: TRBV19
J: TRBJ1-1
CDR3: CATVGHRANTEAFF

V: TRBV15
J: TRBJ2-7
CDR3: CATSSSRDRVSYEQYF

V: TRBV5-1
J: TRBJ1-1
CDR3: CASSPNRDKEAFF

V: TRBV10-3
J: TRBJ1-2
CDR3: CAISGDRDNYGYTF

V: TRBV29-1
J: TRBJ1-1
CDR3: CSVAPGQVATEAFF

V: TRBV6-1
J: TRBJ1-2
CDR3: CASSEVDYGYTF

V: TRBV10-3
J: TRBJ2-3
CDR3: CAISPSTDTQYF

V: TRBV25-1
J: TRBJ1-1
CDR3: CASSIGFGARTEAFF

V: TRBV5-1
J: TRBJ2-5
CDR3: CASSYLGGGYQETQYF

V: TRBV4-2
J: TRBJ2-3
CDR3: CASSQNQREDTQYF

V: TRBV4-1
J: TRBJ2-4
CDR3: CASSPPGQGTAKNIQYF

V: TRBV5-4
J: TRBJ2-3
CDR3: CASSMGTQSTDTQYF

V: TRBV11-2
J: TRBJ2-1
CDR3: CASRPTRFGEQFF

V: TRBV27
J: TRBJ2-1
CDR3: CASTTSAGFYNEQFF

V: TRBV30
J: TRBJ1-1
CDR3: CAWSEFQGLSQGMNTEAFF

V: TRBV2
J: TRBJ2-3
CDR3: CASRRASGPDTQYF

V: TRBV5-6
J: TRBJ1-2
CDR3: CASSLDRTAYGYTF

V: TRBV3-1/TRBV3-2
J: TRBJ2-5
CDR3: CASSHVLAGGKETQYF

V: TRBV14
J: TRBJ1-4
CDR3: CASSQDPRRGDEKLFF

V: TRBV28
J: TRBJ1-2
CDR3: CASSLGPNYGYTF

V: TRBV18
J: TRBJ1-1
CDR3: CASSPPRGNTEAFF

V: TRBV21-1
J: TRBJ2-4
CDR3: CASILQGAKNIQYF

V: TRBV30
J: TRBJ1-2
CDR3: CAWSYSWGLYGYTF

V: TRBV10-3
J: TRBJ1-4
CDR3: CAISDWSLGEKLFF

V: TRBV5-1
J: TRBJ2-7
CDR3: CASSLNFANSGQNYEQYF

V: TRBV14
J: TRBJ1-4
CDR3: CASSQDAAQAQSEKLFF

V: TRBV10-2
J: TRBJ2-5
CDR3: CASSRGFGGETQYF

V: TRBV12-3/TRBV12-4
J: TRBJ1-1
CDR3: CASSLRGPEAFF

V: TRBV20-1
J: TRBJ1-5
CDR3: CSASTGASNQPQHF

V: TRBV6-5
J: TRBJ2-7
CDR3: CASSYWPSGDDEQYF

V: TRBV19
J: TRBJ1-1
CDR3: CASSRDRGRPEAFF

V: TRBV27
J: TRBJ2-2
CDR3: CASSLPLAGGTGELFF

V: TRBV28
J: TRBJ1-1
CDR3: CASSFWGRLAEAFF

V: TRBV30
J: TRBJ2-1
CDR3: CAWSVGLYNEQFF

V: TRBV18
J: TRBJ1-2
CDR3: CASSRDGIGAAYGYTF

V: TRBV5-1
J: TRBJ2-5
CDR3: CASSRDRDQETQYF